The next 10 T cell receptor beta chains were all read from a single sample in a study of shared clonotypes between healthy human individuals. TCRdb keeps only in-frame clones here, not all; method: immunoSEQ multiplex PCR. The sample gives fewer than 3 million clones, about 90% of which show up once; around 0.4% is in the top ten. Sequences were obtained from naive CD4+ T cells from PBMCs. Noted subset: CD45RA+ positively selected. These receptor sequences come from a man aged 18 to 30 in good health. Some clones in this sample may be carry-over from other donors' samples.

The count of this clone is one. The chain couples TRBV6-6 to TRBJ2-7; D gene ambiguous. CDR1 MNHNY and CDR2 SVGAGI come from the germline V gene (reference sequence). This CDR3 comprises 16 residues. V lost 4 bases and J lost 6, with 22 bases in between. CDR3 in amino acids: CASSFVGGPGLGEQYF. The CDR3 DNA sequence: TGTGCCAGCAGTTTCGTGGGCGGACCGGGCCTGGGCGAGCAGTACTTC.

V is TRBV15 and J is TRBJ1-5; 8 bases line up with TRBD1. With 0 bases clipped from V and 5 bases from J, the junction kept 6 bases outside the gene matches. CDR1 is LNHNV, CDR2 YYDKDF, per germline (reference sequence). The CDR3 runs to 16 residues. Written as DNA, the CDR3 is TGTGCCACCAGCAGAGATCCCCAGGGGGCTTATCAGCCCCAGCATTTT. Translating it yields CATSRDPQGAYQPQHF.

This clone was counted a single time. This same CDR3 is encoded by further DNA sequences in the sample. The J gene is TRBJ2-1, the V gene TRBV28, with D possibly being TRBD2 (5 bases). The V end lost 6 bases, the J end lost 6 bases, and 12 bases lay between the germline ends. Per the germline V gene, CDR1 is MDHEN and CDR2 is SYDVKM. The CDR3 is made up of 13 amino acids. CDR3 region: CASSRGGRNEQFF. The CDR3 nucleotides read TGTGCCAGCAGCCGTGGAGGTCGCAATGAGCAGTTCTTC.

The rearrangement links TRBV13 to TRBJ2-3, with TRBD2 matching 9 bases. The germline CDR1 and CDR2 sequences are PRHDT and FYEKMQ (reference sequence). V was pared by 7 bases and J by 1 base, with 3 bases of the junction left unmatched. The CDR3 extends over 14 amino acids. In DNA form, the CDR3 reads TGTGCCAGCATCAGACTAGCGGGCACAGATACGCAGTATTTT. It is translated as CASIRLAGTDTQYF.

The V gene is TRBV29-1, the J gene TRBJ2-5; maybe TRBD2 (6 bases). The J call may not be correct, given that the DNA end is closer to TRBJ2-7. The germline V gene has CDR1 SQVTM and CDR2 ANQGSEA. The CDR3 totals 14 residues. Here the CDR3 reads CSVVWRDYSYEQYF. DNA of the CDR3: TGCAGCGTTGTTTGGCGGGATTACTCCTACGAGCAGTACTTC.

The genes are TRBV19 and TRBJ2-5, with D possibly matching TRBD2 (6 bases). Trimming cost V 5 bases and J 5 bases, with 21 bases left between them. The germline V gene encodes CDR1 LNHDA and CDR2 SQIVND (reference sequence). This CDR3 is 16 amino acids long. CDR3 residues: CASSSRTYRGGETQYF. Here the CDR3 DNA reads TGTGCCAGTAGTTCCCGTACCTACCGGGGAGGCGAGACCCAGTACTTC.

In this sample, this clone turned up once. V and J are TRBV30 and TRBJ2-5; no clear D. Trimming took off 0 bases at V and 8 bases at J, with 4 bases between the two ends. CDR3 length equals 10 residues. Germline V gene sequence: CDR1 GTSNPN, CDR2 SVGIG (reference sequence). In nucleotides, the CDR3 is TGTGCCTGGAGTGTAAACACCCAGTACTTC. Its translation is CAWSVNTQYF.

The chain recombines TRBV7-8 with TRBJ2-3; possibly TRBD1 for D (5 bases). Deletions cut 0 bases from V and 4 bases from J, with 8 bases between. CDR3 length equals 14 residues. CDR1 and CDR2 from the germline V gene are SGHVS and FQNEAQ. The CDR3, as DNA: TGTGCCAGCAGCTTAGCGGGGCTGTCAGATACGCAGTATTTT. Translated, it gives CASSLAGLSDTQYF.

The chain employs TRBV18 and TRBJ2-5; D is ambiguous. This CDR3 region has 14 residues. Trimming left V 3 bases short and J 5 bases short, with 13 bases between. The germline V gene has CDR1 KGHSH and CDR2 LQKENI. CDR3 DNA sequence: TGTGCCAGCTCACCCAAAACTCTGGCGGAGACCCAGTACTTC. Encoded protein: CASSPKTLAETQYF. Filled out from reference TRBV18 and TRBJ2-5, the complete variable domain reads NAGVMQNPRHLVRRRGQEARLRCSPMKGHSHVYWYRQLPEEGLKFMVYLQKENIIDESGMPKERFSAEFPKEGPSILRIQQVVRGDSAAYFCASSPKTLAETQYFGPGTRLLVL.

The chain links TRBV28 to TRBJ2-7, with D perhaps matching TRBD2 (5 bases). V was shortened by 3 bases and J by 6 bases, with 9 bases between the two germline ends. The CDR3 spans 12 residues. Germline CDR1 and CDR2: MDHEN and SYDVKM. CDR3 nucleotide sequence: TGTGCCAGCAGTTTGCGGGCCCTCGAGCAGTACTTC. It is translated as CASSLRALEQYF.